This T cell receptor (beta chain) was recorded in a study of PD-L1 blockade in urothelial cancer. The germline V gene has CDR1 SGHRS and CDR2 YFSETQ. The CDR3 consists of 14 residues. V was pared by 5 bases and J by 10 bases, with 9 bases of the junction left unmatched. Sequenced by immunoSEQ multiplex PCR; TCRdb stores in-frame clones only, minus some. The sample has approximately 50,000 clones; roughly nine tenths are singletons. The receptor was isolated from a man in his fifties or sixties with urothelial cancer. The chain is built from TRBV5-1 and TRBJ1-6; 7 bases are a match to TRBD1. Material: PBMCs, obtained around atezolizumab (anti-PD-L1) treatment. In nucleotides, the CDR3 is TGCGCCAGCAGGGTGACAGGGAGTGACTCACCCCTCCACTTT. It is translated as CASRVTGSDSPLHF.